The 21 T cell receptor beta chains listed next were all sequenced from one sample in a study of T cell responses to AZD1222 COVID-19 vaccine. Assay used: immunoSEQ multiplex PCR; TCRdb lists only in-frame clones, some missing. The data show 170,000 or so clones, just over 90% seen once. Sequencing used peripheral blood, obtained on day 0 of AZD1222 vaccination. The receptors originated from an adult in good health.

The chain is built from TRBV7-3 and TRBJ1-6; D may be TRBD1 (5 bases). The CDR3 has 16 amino acids. V lost 0 bases to trimming and J lost 7 bases, with 13 bases between them. From germline, CDR1 is SGHTA and CDR2 FQGTGA. CDR3 nucleotide sequence: TGTGCCAGCAGCTTAACGCCGATGGGGGAGAATTCACCCCTCCACTTT. Amino acid sequence: CASSLTPMGENSPLHF.

The V gene is TRBV18, the J gene TRBJ1-2, with D unclear. Trimming shortened V by 3 bases and J by 2 bases, and 13 bases separated the two germline ends. Germline CDR1 and CDR2: KGHSH and LQKENI. This CDR3 contains 15 residues. CDR3 DNA: TGTGCCAGCTCACCGACTTTTGAACGGAACTATGGCTACACCTTC. Its protein is CASSPTFERNYGYTF.

Of note for this clone: Within the sample, other DNA sequences also encode this same CDR3. The rearrangement uses TRBV6-2 or TRBV6-3 and TRBJ2-3; D gene uncertain. The CDR3 is 12 amino acids. The ends were cut back, 6 bases at V and 6 bases at J, with 10 bases in the middle. Germline V CDR1 and CDR2: MNHEY, SVGEGT. CDR3 in DNA: TGTGCCAGCAGCGCTAGAAGGGATACGCAGTATTTT. Amino acids: CASSARRDTQYF.

The chain links TRBV3-1 (or the pseudogene TRBV3-2) to TRBJ2-7; D is perhaps TRBD1 (6 bases). The CDR3 covers 15 residues. CDR1 and CDR2 (germline): LGHDT, YNNKEL (reference sequence). Trimming cost V 1 base and J 4 bases, with 14 bases left between them. DNA for the CDR3: TGTGCCAGCAGCCAAGGAGTGGGGGCTTATTACGAGCAGTACTTC. The encoded protein is CASSQGVGAYYEQYF.

V is TRBV30 and J is TRBJ1-6; no reliable D call. Germline lookup yields CDR1 GTSNPN and CDR2 SVGIG (reference sequence). The CDR3 is 13 residues long. V gave up 1 base and J gave up 10 bases, with 11 bases separating them. CDR3 protein: CAWSARVRSPLHF. DNA of the CDR3: TGTGCCTGGAGTGCGCGGGTAAGATCACCCCTCCACTTT.

The chain employs TRBV7-6 and TRBJ2-1; 9 positions agree with TRBD1. This CDR3 is built from 15 residues. The junction had 11 bases not matched to a gene; V was cut back by 4 bases and J by 10 bases. Germline V CDR1 and CDR2: SGHVS, FNYEAQ. CDR3: CASSSTGTGLGEQFF. The CDR3 DNA reads TGTGCCAGCAGCTCCACCGGGACAGGGTTAGGGGAGCAGTTCTTC.

The chain employs TRBV5-4 and TRBJ1-3; TRBD1 might be the D (5 bases). The germline CDR1 and CDR2 sequences are SGHNT and YYREEE (reference sequence). The CDR3 length is 15 residues. Trimming took off 4 bases at V and 2 bases at J, with 13 bases between the two ends. This CDR3 is CASSRWTNAGNTIYF. CDR3 nucleotide sequence: TGTGCCAGCAGCCGATGGACAAACGCTGGAAACACCATATATTTT.

The chain carries TRBV6-2 or TRBV6-3 and TRBJ1-1; TRBD1 aligns across 10 bases. V lost 5 bases, J lost 5 bases, and 8 bases stayed unmatched. The CDR3 loop spans 15 amino acids. Germline values: CDR1 MNHEY, CDR2 SVGEGT. The CDR3 reads CASSDKDRGLTEAFF. The CDR3 DNA sequence: TGTGCCAGCAGTGACAAAGACAGGGGGCTTACTGAAGCTTTCTTT.

The V gene is TRBV7-3, the J gene TRBJ1-1; D is perhaps TRBD1 (5 bases). From germline, CDR1 is SGHTA and CDR2 FQGTGA. V was shortened by 5 bases and J by 0 bases, with 10 bases between the two germline ends. The CDR3 covers 14 residues. CDR3 sequence reads: CASSPGGMNTEAFF. The CDR3 coding sequence is TGTGCCAGCAGCCCTGGGGGTATGAACACTGAAGCTTTCTTT.

This chain uses TRBV4-1 with TRBJ1-3; D unclear. Deletions cut 1 base from V and 0 bases from J, with 7 bases between. The CDR3 is 15 amino acids. The germline V gene has CDR1 MGHRA and CDR2 YSYEKL. The CDR3 is CASSQVRDSGNTIYF. In DNA, the CDR3 is TGCGCCAGCAGCCAAGTGCGGGACTCTGGAAACACCATATATTTT.

Points on this clone: At one end, the junction sequence differs from germline, possibly due to a read error. The V call is TRBV7-8, the J call TRBJ2-3; 8 bases line up with TRBD2. The length of the CDR3 is 14 residues. From germline, CDR1 is SGHVS and CDR2 FQNEAQ. The CDR3 spells CASSSGGGPTTPNF. CDR3 nucleotides: TGTGCCAGCAGCTCGGGGGGGGGACCCACTACGCCGAATTTT.

As for this clone: One end of the junction varies from germline; a read error may be responsible. The chain recombines TRBV7-9 with TRBJ1-3; D unclear. CDR1 SEHNR and CDR2 FQNEAQ come from the germline V gene (reference sequence). This CDR3 contains 13 residues. The CDR3 here is CASSRTAGDTIYF. The CDR3 bases are TGTGCCAGCAGCAGGACGGCTGGAGACACCATATATTTT.

The V and J genes are TRBV6-2 or TRBV6-3 and TRBJ1-4; D remains ambiguous. V lost 2 bases to trimming and J lost 5 bases, with 12 bases between them. Per germline, CDR1 MNHEY and CDR2 SVGEGT. CDR3 length: 15 residues. The DNA of the CDR3 is TGTGCCAGCAGTTACAGTGGCAACTGGAATGAAAAACTGTTTTTT. Translation: CASSYSGNWNEKLFF.

The CDR3 nucleotides read TGTGCCAGCAGTGAAGCGCAGAGACTCGATAATTCACCCCTCCACTTT. It translates to CASSEAQRLDNSPLHF. V usage is TRBV6-1 and J usage is TRBJ1-6, with unresolved D. Germline values: CDR1 MNHNS, CDR2 SASEGT. V lost 0 bases to trimming and J lost 5 bases, with 11 bases between them. This CDR3 has 16 residues.

The CDR3 sequence is CASSQWGVEAFF. The CDR3 DNA sequence: TGTGCCAGCAGCCAATGGGGCGTAGAAGCTTTCTTT. The V gene is TRBV11-2, the J gene TRBJ1-1; possible D gene TRBD1, 5 bases. CDR3 length: 12 residues. V dropped 5 bases and J dropped 8 bases, with 12 bases sitting between them. CDR1 is SGHAT, CDR2 FQNNGV, per germline. Full variable domain (remainder filled in from reference TRBV11-2 and TRBJ1-1): EAGVAQSPRYKIIEKRQSVAFWCNPISGHATLYWYQQILGQGPKLLIQFQNNGVVDDSQLPKDRFSAERLKGVDSTLKIQPAKLEDSAVYLCASSQWGVEAFFGQGTRLTVV.

The chain is built from TRBV5-3 and TRBJ1-1; D is ambiguous. TRBV5-3 carries the ORF label, with uncertain function. This CDR3 region has 13 residues. Trimming removed 4 bases at V and 5 bases at J, with 12 bases between. The chain's CDR3 is CARSQAPKTEAFF. The CDR3, as DNA: TGTGCCAGAAGCCAGGCCCCAAAAACTGAAGCTTTCTTT.

The chain combines TRBV5-1 with TRBJ2-3; D might be TRBD2 (6 bases). V was clipped by 6 bases and J by 0 bases, with 11 bases between them. This CDR3 is 14 amino acids long. The germline V gene encodes CDR1 SGHRS and CDR2 YFSETQ. This chain's CDR3 is CASTKDYSTDTQYF. The CDR3 DNA sequence: TGCGCCAGCACTAAGGACTACAGCACAGATACGCAGTATTTT.

The rearrangement uses TRBV5-4 and TRBJ1-3; 7 bases agree with TRBD1. Germline V gene sequence: CDR1 SGHNT, CDR2 YYREEE (reference sequence). Unmatched junction bases numbered 5, after V lost 4 bases and J lost 4 bases. The CDR3 consists of 14 residues. This CDR3 reads CASSLGTAGNTIYF. Written as DNA, the CDR3 is TGTGCCAGCAGCCTGGGGACAGCCGGAAACACCATATATTTT.

The chain recombines TRBV12-3 or TRBV12-4 with TRBJ1-5, with D hard to call. Trimming left V 1 base short and J 14 bases short, with 15 bases between. The CDR3 length is 13 residues. CDR3 in amino acids: CASSLEGSGSEHF. The DNA of the CDR3 is TGTGCCAGCAGTTTAGAGGGTTCGGGCTCGGAGCATTTT.

This clone was observed a single time. V usage is TRBV7-6 and J usage is TRBJ1-2; 8 bases are a match to TRBD1. The CDR3 sequence is 16 residues long. Germline lookup yields CDR1 SGHVS and CDR2 FNYEAQ. Trimming at V came to 1 base and at J to 4 bases, leaving 8 bases not matched to a gene. The CDR3 is CASSLGQGALGYGYTF. The CDR3 DNA sequence: TGTGCCAGCAGCTTAGGTCAGGGGGCGCTTGGCTATGGCTACACCTTC.

The rearrangement joins TRBV7-3 to TRBJ1-2; D gene uncertain. V lost 5 bases, J lost 6 bases, and 13 bases lay in between. The CDR3 covers 13 residues. CDR1 and CDR2 from the germline V gene are SGHTA and FQGTGA. The chain's CDR3 is CASSPAGLDGYTF. CDR3 DNA sequence: TGTGCCAGCAGCCCCGCAGGATTGGATGGCTACACCTTC.